These T cell receptor beta chains were read from a single sample in a study of beta chain features in type 1 diabetes. Clones were sequenced by immunoSEQ multiplex PCR, and TCRdb holds only the in-frame ones, with some missing. The table records about 41,000 clones, approximately 61% of them present only once. The sample consisted of Tregs from blood. Receptors were obtained from a man aged 30-40 years with type 1 diabetes. Some clones in this sample may be carry-over from other donors' samples. Each CDR3 is given with its conserved first and last residue. A D gene is named only where the DNA matches it firmly. Clone size is not always given. Where it is, it says once, few, many or a class for expanded clones.

V	D	size	J	CDR3	DNA
TRBV28	TRBD2	NA	TRBJ2-1	CASSSGTSGGRQFF	TGTGCCAGCAGTTCGGGGACTAGCGGGGGTAGGCAGTTCTTC
TRBV29-1	NA	few	TRBJ2-4	CSVGERVGVKNIQYF	TGCAGCGTTGGAGAACGGGTTGGTGTCAAGAACATTCAGTACTTC
TRBV7-2	TRBD1	NA	TRBJ1-2	CASSFRQGSYGYTF	TGTGCCAGCAGCTTTAGACAGGGGAGCTATGGCTACACCTTC
TRBV7-2	NA	few	TRBJ2-7	CASSPYYEQYF	TGTGCCAGCAGCCCCTACTACGAGCAGTACTTC
TRBV29-1	NA	NA	TRBJ2-7	CSVLLRGHAYEQYF	TGCAGCGTTTTATTAAGGGGACATGCCTACGAGCAGTACTTC
TRBV6-1	NA	NA	TRBJ2-7	CASSASGTGYREQYF	TGTGCCAGCAGCGCCTCCGGAACAGGGTATCGCGAGCAGTACTTC
TRBV5-4	TRBD1	NA	TRBJ2-5	CASSKGQTEETQYF	TGTGCCAGCAGCAAGGGACAGACGGAAGAGACCCAGTACTTC
TRBV19	TRBD1	NA	TRBJ1-5	CASSIAPTGGRQPQHF	TGTGCCAGTAGTATAGCCCCGACAGGGGGACGTCAGCCCCAGCATTTT
TRBV10-3	TRBD2	NA	TRBJ2-7	CAISEASGRRSSYEQYF	TGTGCCATCAGTGAGGCTAGCGGGCGTCGCAGCTCCTACGAGCAGTACTTC
TRBV5-6	TRBD1	NA	TRBJ1-2	CASSFQGQSAYGYTF	TGTGCCAGCAGCTTTCAGGGACAGTCGGCCTATGGCTACACCTTC
TRBV28	TRBD1	few	TRBJ2-7	CASSSGYAGGAGIYEQYF	TGTGCCAGCAGTTCCGGGTACGCAGGGGGCGCGGGAATCTACGAGCAGTACTTC
TRBV5-1	NA	few	TRBJ1-1	CASSLVGGTTVNTEAFF	TGCGCCAGCAGCTTGGTGGGGGGGACGACAGTCAACACTGAAGCTTTCTTT
TRBV30	NA	once	TRBJ1-4	CAWSGWEKLFF	TGTGCCTGGTCCGGGTGGGAAAAACTGTTTTTT
TRBV28	TRBD1	NA	TRBJ1-2	CASSLGQVRGYTF	TGTGCCAGCAGTTTAGGACAGGTACGCGGCTACACCTTC
TRBV14	NA	NA	TRBJ2-6	CASSPRGFESGANVLTF	TGTGCCAGCAGCCCCCGAGGATTTGAGTCTGGGGCCAACGTCCTGACTTTC
TRBV6-4	TRBD1	NA	TRBJ1-5	CASSEQGGQPQHF	TGTGCCAGCAGTGAACAGGGGGGGCAGCCCCAGCATTTT
TRBV4-1	NA	NA	TRBJ2-2	CASSHSPPGVNTGELFF	TGCGCCAGCAGCCACTCCCCGCCCGGGGTGAACACCGGGGAGCTGTTTTTT
TRBV5-4	TRBD1	once	TRBJ1-6	CASSFGQGNSPLHF	TGTGCCAGCAGCTTCGGACAGGGGAATTCACCCCTCCACTTT
TRBV4-2	TRBD2	NA	TRBJ2-3	CASSLMGGEGTDTQYF	TGTGCCAGCAGCCTCATGGGGGGGGAAGGCACAGATACGCAGTATTTT
TRBV5-1	TRBD1	NA	TRBJ2-3	CASSLGTGWTDTQYF	TGCGCCAGCAGCTTGGGGACAGGGTGGACAGATACGCAGTATTTT
TRBV19	NA	few	TRBJ2-1	CASNKAAGGEQFF	TGTGCCAGTAATAAGGCGGCTGGGGGGGAGCAGTTCTTC
TRBV6-6	NA	NA	TRBJ2-7	CASTVGTPGEQYF	TGTGCCAGCACCGTCGGGACTCCGGGCGAGCAGTACTTC
TRBV7-3	NA	NA	TRBJ2-3	CASSLSASGGTDTQYF	TGTGCCAGCAGCTTATCAGCGAGCGGTGGCACAGATACGCAGTATTTT
TRBV6-4	NA	NA	TRBJ2-5	CASSDWRGRDQETQYF	TGTGCCAGCAGTGACTGGCGAGGGCGGGATCAAGAGACCCAGTACTTC
TRBV18	NA	NA	TRBJ1-5	CASSPVGGDLQPQHF	TGTGCCAGCTCACCGGTAGGAGGGGATTTACAGCCCCAGCATTTT
TRBV2	TRBD1	few	TRBJ1-5	CASRQGLNQPQHF	TGTGCCAGCAGACAGGGGTTGAATCAGCCCCAGCATTTT
TRBV7-9	TRBD1	NA	TRBJ1-2	CALHRGGYTF	TGTGCCCTTCACAGGGGTGGCTACACCTTC
TRBV6-1	NA	NA	TRBJ1-5	CASSDQEVQPQHF	TGTGCCAGCAGTGATCAGGAGGTGCAGCCCCAGCATTTT
TRBV6-1	NA	NA	TRBJ2-2	CASSADLTGELFF	TGTGCCAGCAGCGCGGACTTGACCGGGGAGCTGTTTTTT
TRBV29-1	NA	NA	TRBJ1-3	CSVDIGVGNTIYF	TGCAGCGTTGATATCGGAGTTGGAAACACCATATATTTT
TRBV18	NA	NA	TRBJ1-3	CASSPSAGDGNTIYF	TGTGCCAGCTCACCGTCCGCCGGGGATGGAAACACCATATATTTT
TRBV10-3	NA	few	TRBJ2-1	CAIKRDSYNEQFF	TGTGCCATCAAGAGGGACTCCTACAATGAGCAGTTCTTC
TRBV5-1	NA	NA	TRBJ2-5	CASSLQGFSSETQYF	TGCGCCAGCAGCTTGCAGGGTTTTTCGTCAGAGACCCAGTACTTC
TRBV6-5	NA	NA	TRBJ1-1	CASSIQRNTEAFF	TGTGCCAGCAGTATACAGAGGAACACTGAAGCTTTCTTT
TRBV6-6	NA	few	TRBJ2-5	CASTRPGETQYF	TGTGCCAGCACCCGGCCCGGGGAGACCCAGTACTTC
TRBV7-2	NA	NA	TRBJ2-5	CASSLGHLETQYF	TGTGCCAGCAGCTTGGGACACCTAGAGACCCAGTACTTC
TRBV6-1	NA	NA	TRBJ1-2	CASSRGGAYSYGYTF	TGTGCCAGCAGCCGGGGGGGGGCGTATAGCTATGGCTACACCTTC
TRBV6-5	NA	NA	TRBJ1-4	CASKLQLTNEKLFF	TGTGCCAGCAAGCTCCAACTAACTAATGAAAAACTGTTTTTT
TRBV6-1	TRBD1	NA	TRBJ1-4	CASSEAHTGGGEKLFF	TGTGCCAGCAGTGAAGCCCATACAGGGGGCGGTGAAAAACTGTTTTTT
TRBV18	NA	few	TRBJ1-2	CASSPQGFLYGYTF	TGTGCCAGCTCACCACAGGGGTTCCTCTATGGCTACACCTTC
TRBV6-6	NA	few	TRBJ2-3	CASSYSAGAGNTQYF	TGTGCCAGCAGTTACTCGGCAGGGGCCGGAAATACGCAGTATTTT
TRBV5-1	TRBD2	NA	TRBJ2-7	CASSLGGAGGLEQYF	TGCGCCAGCAGCTTGGGAGGAGCGGGGGGGCTCGAGCAGTACTTC
TRBV5-1	TRBD2	NA	TRBJ2-3	CASRTSGGGSDTQYF	TGCGCCAGCCGGACGAGCGGGGGAGGTTCAGATACGCAGTATTTT
TRBV7-8	NA	NA	TRBJ1-4	CASSPTGFGELFF	TGTGCCAGCAGCCCTACAGGGTTTGGGGAACTGTTTTTT
TRBV6-1	NA	NA	TRBJ1-2	CASSDLQFEPKTNYGYTF	TGTGCCAGCAGTGATTTACAGTTTGAACCTAAAACCAACTATGGCTACACCTTC
TRBV18	TRBD2	NA	TRBJ2-5	CASSPRTGTSGLETQYF	TGTGCCAGCTCACCGAGAACCGGGACTAGCGGTTTAGAGACCCAGTACTTC
TRBV29-1	NA	NA	TRBJ1-1	CSVAPADEAFF	TGCAGCGTGGCCCCAGCGGACGAAGCTTTCTTT
TRBV6-6	TRBD1	NA	TRBJ1-4	CASTGQGKKLFF	TGTGCCAGCACCGGACAGGGGAAAAAACTGTTTTTT
TRBV29-1	TRBD1	few	TRBJ2-2	CSVLQGASNTGELFF	TGCAGCGTTCTACAGGGGGCCTCGAACACCGGGGAGCTGTTTTTT
TRBV18	TRBD1	NA	TRBJ2-1	CASSYRDRINNEQFF	TGTGCCAGCTCATACCGGGACAGAATAAACAATGAGCAGTTCTTC
TRBV18	TRBD1	NA	TRBJ2-5	CASSPRTGQETQYF	TGTGCCAGCTCACCTCGGACAGGGCAAGAGACCCAGTACTTC
TRBV4-2	NA	NA	TRBJ2-1	CASSLLAPAEQFF	TGTGCCAGCAGCCTACTAGCTCCGGCTGAGCAGTTCTTC
TRBV7-9	NA	few	TRBJ2-2	CASSLAGANTGELFF	TGTGCCAGCAGCTTGGCAGGGGCGAACACCGGGGAGCTGTTTTTT
TRBV7-8	TRBD1	NA	TRBJ2-1	CASSSQGEKIYNEQFF	TGTGCCAGCAGCTCCCAGGGGGAGAAGATCTACAATGAGCAGTTCTTC
TRBV4-1	TRBD2	NA	TRBJ2-5	CASSQHGTSQETQYF	TGCGCCAGCAGCCAACACGGGACTAGTCAAGAGACCCAGTACTTC
TRBV27	TRBD1	NA	TRBJ2-7	CASSLSGTGISYEQYF	TGTGCCAGCAGTTTATCAGGGACAGGGATCTCCTACGAGCAGTACTTC
TRBV2	NA	NA	TRBJ1-1	CASTTRRSFMNTEAFF	TGTGCCAGCACTACCCGGAGGAGCTTCATGAACACTGAAGCTTTCTTT